These 26 T cell receptor beta chains were sequenced from one sample in a study of graft-versus-host responses after intestinal transplantation. Repertoires were generated with immunoSEQ multiplex PCR, while TCRdb's copy carries only in-frame clones and drops some. The table has approximately 85,000 clones, approximately 92% seen once. Their antigen targets remain unknown. Sample: unstimulated CD8+ T cells sorted from spleen or lymph node cells, taken before transplant. The receptor set was obtained from a human donor who was the organ donor for an intestinal transplant.

This clone has a single count. CDR3 residues: CASSQTPGPGNTEAFF. The DNA of the CDR3 is TGTGCCAGCAGTCAAACTCCAGGGCCAGGGAACACTGAAGCTTTCTTT. The rearrangement joins TRBV2 to TRBJ1-1; tentative D call: TRBD1 (5 bases). V was cut by 5 bases and J by 1 base, with 17 bases left in between. Germline loops: CDR1 SNHLY, CDR2 FYNNEI. CDR3 length: 16 amino acids.

The V call is TRBV2, the J call TRBJ2-1, with no clear D. Trimming cost V 8 bases and J 12 bases, with 8 bases left between them. The germline gives CDR1 SNHLY, CDR2 FYNNEI. The CDR3 totals 9 residues. The CDR3 loop is CASPSGQFF. The CDR3 DNA is TGTGCCAGCCCTAGTGGGCAGTTCTTC.

The chain uses TRBV11-1 and TRBJ2-7; possibly TRBD2 for D (5 bases). The V gene lost 5 bases and the J gene lost 5 bases, with 19 bases spanning the gap. Germline V gene sequence: CDR1 SGHAT, CDR2 FQDESV (reference sequence). The CDR3 loop spans 15 amino acids. The CDR3 DNA reads as TGTGCCAGCAGCGTTCGGCTAGGGAGAAGCAACGAGCAGTACTTC. The encoded protein is CASSVRLGRSNEQYF. The whole variable domain, filled in from reference TRBV11-1 and TRBJ2-7, reads EAEVAQSPRYKITEKSQAVAFWCDPISGHATLYWYRQILGQGPELLVQFQDESVVDDSQLPKDRFSAERLKGVDSTLKIQPAELGDSAMYLCASSVRLGRSNEQYFGPGTRLTVT.

The chain combines TRBV7-8 with TRBJ2-2; TRBD1 agrees at 10 bases. J gave up 4 bases and V 5 bases, and 13 bases lay outside the gene matches. Per the germline V gene, CDR1 is SGHVS and CDR2 is FQNEAQ. The CDR3 loop spans 18 amino acids. The CDR3 loop reads CASSTRQGAPISTGELFF. The CDR3 nucleotides are TGTGCCAGCAGCACCCGACAGGGGGCGCCCATCAGCACCGGGGAGCTGTTTTTT.

The chain has TRBV4-2 and TRBJ2-7; D uncertain. With 1 base removed from V and 3 bases from J, the gap between germline ends came to 7 bases. The CDR3 loop spans 13 amino acids. CDR1 is LGHNA and CDR2 is YNFKEQ in the germline V gene. CDR3 DNA: TGTGCCAGCAGCCAAGGCGGAGTCTACGAGCAGTACTTC. Residues: CASSQGGVYEQYF.

The V and J genes are TRBV7-8 and TRBJ1-5, with TRBD1 as a possible D gene (5 bases). The germline V gene has CDR1 SGHVS and CDR2 FQNEAQ. The CDR3 is 16 amino acids. Trimming removed 5 bases from V and 6 bases from J, with 20 bases in between. The CDR3 DNA reads TGTGCCAGCAGCCAATCGGGGGAAGGGCCGAGTCAGCCCCAGCATTTT. Translating gives CASSQSGEGPSQPQHF.

V and J are TRBV7-9 and TRBJ1-3; D unresolved. This CDR3 spans 17 amino acids. V shed 3 bases and J shed 2 bases, with 17 bases lying between them. Germline values: CDR1 SEHNR, CDR2 FQNEAQ (reference sequence). CDR3 residues: CASSFLLEGQAGNTIYF. Here the CDR3 DNA reads TGTGCCAGCAGCTTTCTTTTAGAAGGCCAGGCTGGAAACACCATATATTTT. The full variable domain, in which reference TRBV7-9 and TRBJ1-3 provide the parts outside the CDR3, is DTGVSQNPRHKITKRGQNVTFRCDPISEHNRLYWYRQTLGQGPEFLTYFQNEAQLEKSRLLSDRFSAERPKGSFSTLEIQRTEQGDSAMYLCASSFLLEGQAGNTIYFGEGSWLTVV.

This sequence joins TRBV29-1 and TRBJ1-1; TRBD1 might be the D (5 bases). This CDR3 has 13 residues. V dropped 6 bases and J dropped 5 bases, with 16 bases sitting between them. The germline gives CDR1 SQVTM, CDR2 ANQGSEA. The DNA for the CDR3 is TGCAGCGTGGGAGGGGCCCTGGGGACTGAAGCTTTCTTT. Translated, it gives CSVGGALGTEAFF. Filled out from reference TRBV29-1 and TRBJ1-1, the complete variable domain reads SAVISQKPSRDICQRGTSLTIQCQVDSQVTMMFWYRQQPGQSLTLIATANQGSEATYESGFVIDKFPISRPNLTFSTLTVSNMSPEDSSIYLCSVGGALGTEAFFGQGTRLTVV.

This chain uses TRBV18 with TRBJ2-1; 9 bases map to TRBD2. Looked up from germline, CDR1 is KGHSH and CDR2 is LQKENI. V trimming: 10 bases; J trimming: 8 bases; junction bases outside the gene matches: 9. This CDR3 contains 13 residues. The CDR3 is CATTAGGLHEQFF. The DNA of the CDR3 is TGTGCCACTACTGCGGGGGGGCTCCATGAGCAGTTCTTC. The variable domain in full, completed from reference TRBV18 and TRBJ2-1, reads NAGVMQNPRHLVRRRGQEARLRCSPMKGHSHVYWYRQLPEEGLKFMVYLQKENIIDESGMPKERFSAEFPKEGPSILRIQQVVRGDSAAYFCATTAGGLHEQFFGPGTRLTVL.

V usage is TRBV7-9 and J usage is TRBJ1-6; tentative D call: TRBD1 (6 bases). This CDR3 contains 19 residues. Trimming cost V 4 bases and J 6 bases, with 25 bases left between them. CDR1 and CDR2 (germline): SEHNR, FQNEAQ (reference sequence). Here the CDR3 DNA reads TGTGCCAGCAGCTCCTGGGAGGGGAGGGGGTACATCCCTAATTCACCCCTCCACTTT. Its protein product is CASSSWEGRGYIPNSPLHF.

This chain uses TRBV19 with TRBJ1-1, with D tentatively TRBD1 (6 bases). Germline CDR1 reads LNHDA; CDR2 reads SQIVND (reference sequence). Trimming took off 3 bases at V and 4 bases at J, with 12 bases between the two ends. The CDR3 sequence is 14 residues long. DNA of the CDR3: TGTGCCAGTAGTATGGCAGGGGTTGGCACTGAAGCTTTCTTT. Translation: CASSMAGVGTEAFF. The entire variable domain, with the rest obtained from reference TRBV19 and TRBJ1-1, is as follows: DGGITQSPKYLFRKEGQNVTLSCEQNLNHDAMYWYRQDPGQGLRLIYYSQIVNDFQKGDIAEGYSVSREKKESFPLTVTSAQKNPTAFYLCASSMAGVGTEAFFGQGTRLTVV.

The chain couples TRBV6-1 to TRBJ2-7, with a weak D call TRBD1 (6 bases). There are 15 residues in the CDR3. Germline V gene sequence: CDR1 MNHNS, CDR2 SASEGT. V gave up 2 bases and J gave up 2 bases, with 13 bases separating them. This CDR3 is CASSELTGSPYEQYF. CDR3 DNA: TGTGCCAGCAGTGAATTAACAGGGTCCCCCTACGAGCAGTACTTC.

In this sample, this clone turned up once. The V and J genes are TRBV5-4 and TRBJ2-1; D is unclear. Germline V gene sequence: CDR1 SGHNT, CDR2 YYREEE (reference sequence). V dropped 2 bases and J dropped 0 bases, with 12 bases sitting between them. The CDR3 has 16 residues. CDR3 nucleotides: TGTGCCAGCAGCTTTATTCCGGGTAGCTCCTACAATGAGCAGTTCTTC. As protein: CASSFIPGSSYNEQFF.

The J gene is TRBJ2-3, the V gene TRBV15; 8 bases match TRBD2. This CDR3 region has 16 residues. Germline trimming cut 4 bases from V and 2 bases from J; bases unmatched to any gene: 8. The germline V gene encodes CDR1 LNHNV and CDR2 YYDKDF (reference sequence). The CDR3 DNA sequence: TGTGCCACCAGCACCGGGAGGGCGGAGGTCACAGATACGCAGTATTTT. Amino acid sequence: CATSTGRAEVTDTQYF.

The chain combines TRBV10-3 with TRBJ2-7, with D possibly matching TRBD2 (6 bases). V was trimmed by 7 bases and J by 3 bases, leaving 16 bases between them. The germline V gene encodes CDR1 ENHRY and CDR2 SYGVKD. The CDR3 is 14 residues long. The CDR3 is CAIKGTYGIYEQYF. The DNA for the CDR3 is TGTGCCATCAAAGGGACTTACGGTATCTACGAGCAGTACTTC.

This chain joins TRBV4-1 and TRBJ2-2, with D uncertain. The CDR3 runs to 15 residues. V dropped 0 bases and J dropped 0 bases, with 5 bases sitting between them. The germline gives CDR1 MGHRA, CDR2 YSYEKL. This CDR3 reads CASSQDPANTGELFF. CDR3 nucleotide sequence: TGCGCCAGCAGCCAAGATCCAGCGAACACCGGGGAGCTGTTTTTT.

The chain employs TRBV19 and TRBJ2-1; D possibly corresponds to TRBD1 (6 bases). Germline loops: CDR1 LNHDA, CDR2 SQIVND (reference sequence). Trimming left V 6 bases short and J 0 bases short, with 12 bases between. The CDR3 loop spans 15 amino acids. Written as DNA, the CDR3 is TGTGCCAGTAGCCTGGACAGCTTCTCCTACAATGAGCAGTTCTTC. It is translated as CASSLDSFSYNEQFF.

V and J are TRBV7-9 and TRBJ2-7; D is possibly TRBD1 (5 bases). The CDR3 consists of 15 residues. In germline, CDR1 is SEHNR, CDR2 FQNEAQ (reference sequence). V shed 5 bases and J shed 5 bases, with 19 bases lying between them. The CDR3 nucleotides read TGTGCCAGCAGCCAGGGTCCAGGGTACTTCCACGAGCAGTACTTC. Amino acids: CASSQGPGYFHEQYF.

This sequence joins TRBV7-3 and TRBJ2-5; D gene ambiguous. There are 14 residues in the CDR3. Trimming took off 2 bases at V and 1 base at J, with 8 bases between the two ends. The germline V gene has CDR1 SGHTA and CDR2 FQGTGA. The CDR3 nucleotides are TGTGCCAGCAGCTTACTCGGCGGCCAAGAGACCCAGTACTTC. The encoded protein is CASSLLGGQETQYF.

The rearrangement joins TRBV4-2 to TRBJ2-7; possible D gene TRBD2, 6 bases. The germline V gene encodes CDR1 LGHNA and CDR2 YNFKEQ. This CDR3 is built from 15 residues. V lost 3 bases, J lost 0 bases, and 12 bases lay in between. CDR3 sequence reads: CASSHSSERSYEQYF. The CDR3 DNA is TGTGCCAGCAGCCACTCTAGCGAGCGCTCCTACGAGCAGTACTTC.

This chain uses TRBV5-1 with TRBJ2-7; 8 nucleotides line up with TRBD2. CDR1 and CDR2 (germline): SGHRS, YFSETQ. This CDR3 is built from 15 residues. After removal of 1 base from V and 2 bases from J, the junction contained 5 bases not matched to a gene. CDR3 loop: CASSLSGLGAYEQYF. The CDR3 region has the DNA TGCGCCAGCAGCTTGTCGGGACTAGGGGCCTACGAGCAGTACTTC.

This chain connects TRBV5-8 to TRBJ1-4, with 7 bases identical to TRBD1. Per the germline V gene, CDR1 is SGHTS and CDR2 is YDEGEE. V gave up 0 bases and J gave up 7 bases; unmatched junction bases: 12. CDR3 length: 17 residues. The DNA for the CDR3 is TGTGCCAGCAGCTTGGCCCGGCGGGTTGACAGGGCTGAAAAACTGTTTTTT. It specifies CASSLARRVDRAEKLFF.

The V gene is TRBV27, the J gene TRBJ1-2; a possible D gene is TRBD1 (6 bases). The germline gives CDR1 MNHEY, CDR2 SMNVEV (reference sequence). Between the trimmed V and J ends, which lost 6 bases and 1 base, there was a span of 15 bases. The CDR3 covers 15 residues. This CDR3 is CASSRDEGDNYGYTF. CDR3 sequence (DNA): TGTGCCAGCAGCCGCGACGAGGGGGATAACTATGGCTACACCTTC.

The V and J genes are TRBV29-1 and TRBJ2-7, with D uncertain. CDR3 length: 11 amino acids. CDR1 is SQVTM, CDR2 ANQGSEA, per germline. V was trimmed by 4 bases and J by 7 bases, leaving 11 bases between them. This CDR3 is CSVVSFREQYF. In nucleotides, the CDR3 is TGCAGCGTTGTGTCCTTTCGGGAGCAGTACTTC.

The chain couples TRBV2 to TRBJ1-1; TRBD1 is a possible D gene (6 bases). Germline CDR1 reads SNHLY; CDR2 reads FYNNEI. The CDR3 sequence is 12 residues long. Deletions cut 9 bases from V and 12 bases from J, with 20 bases between. The CDR3 protein is CARVRAGAGSFF. The CDR3 DNA sequence: TGTGCCAGGGTGCGGGCAGGGGCAGGTTCTTTCTTT.

CDR3: CASSQDGWARGDVATNEKLFF. DNA for the CDR3: TGCGCCAGCAGCCAAGACGGGTGGGCCAGGGGGGATGTGGCAACTAATGAAAAACTGTTTTTT. This chain connects TRBV4-1 to TRBJ1-4; 7 nucleotides align to TRBD1. The CDR3 sequence is 21 residues long. J lost 0 bases, V lost 0 bases, and 16 bases had no gene match. Per germline, CDR1 MGHRA and CDR2 YSYEKL.